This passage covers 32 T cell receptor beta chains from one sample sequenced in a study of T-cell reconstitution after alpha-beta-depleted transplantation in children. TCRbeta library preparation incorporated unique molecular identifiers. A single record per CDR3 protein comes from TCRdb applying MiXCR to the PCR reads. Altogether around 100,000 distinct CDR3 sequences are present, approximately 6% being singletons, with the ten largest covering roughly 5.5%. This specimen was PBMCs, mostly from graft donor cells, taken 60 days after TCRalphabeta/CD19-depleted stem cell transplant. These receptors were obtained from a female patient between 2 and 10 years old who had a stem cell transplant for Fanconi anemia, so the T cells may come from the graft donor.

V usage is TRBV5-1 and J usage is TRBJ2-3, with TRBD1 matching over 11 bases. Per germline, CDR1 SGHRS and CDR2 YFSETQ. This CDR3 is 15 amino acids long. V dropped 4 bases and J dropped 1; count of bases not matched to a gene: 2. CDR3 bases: TGCGCCAGCAGCGGACAGGGGGCGGGCACAGATACGCAGTATTTT. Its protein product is CASSGQGAGTDTQYF.

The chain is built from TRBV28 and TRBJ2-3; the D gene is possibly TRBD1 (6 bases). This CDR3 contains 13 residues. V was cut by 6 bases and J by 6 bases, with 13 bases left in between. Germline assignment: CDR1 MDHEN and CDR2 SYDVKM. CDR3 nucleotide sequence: TGTGCCAGCAGGTCGACAGGTCGCGATACGCAGTATTTT. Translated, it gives CASRSTGRDTQYF.

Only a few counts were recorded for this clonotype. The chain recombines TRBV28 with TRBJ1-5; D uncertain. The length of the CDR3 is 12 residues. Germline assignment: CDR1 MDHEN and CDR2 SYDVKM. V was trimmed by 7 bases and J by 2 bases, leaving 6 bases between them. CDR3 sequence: CASIRGNQPQHF. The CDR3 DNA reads TGTGCCAGCATCCGGGGCAATCAGCCCCAGCATTTT.

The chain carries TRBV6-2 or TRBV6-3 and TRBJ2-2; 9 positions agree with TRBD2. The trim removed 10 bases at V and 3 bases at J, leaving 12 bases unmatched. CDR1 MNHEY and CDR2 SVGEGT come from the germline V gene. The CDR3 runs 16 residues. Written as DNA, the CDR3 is TGTGCCACCAGAAGTTGGCGGGGGGGCGACACCGGGGAGCTGTTTTTT. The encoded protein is CATRSWRGGDTGELFF.

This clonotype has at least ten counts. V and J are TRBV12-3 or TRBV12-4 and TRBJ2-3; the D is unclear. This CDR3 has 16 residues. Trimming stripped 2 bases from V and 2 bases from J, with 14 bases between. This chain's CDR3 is CASSLTRLPITDTQYF. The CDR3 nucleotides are TGTGCCAGCAGTTTAACCCGACTCCCGATCACAGATACGCAGTATTTT.

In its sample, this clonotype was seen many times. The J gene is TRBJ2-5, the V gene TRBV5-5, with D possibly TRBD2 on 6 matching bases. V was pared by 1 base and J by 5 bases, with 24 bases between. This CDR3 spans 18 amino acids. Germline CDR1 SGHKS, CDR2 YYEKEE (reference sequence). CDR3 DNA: TGTGCCAGCAGCTTGTTAGAGGGTTGGGGGGAACCTTCCGAGACCCAGTACTTC. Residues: CASSLLEGWGEPSETQYF.

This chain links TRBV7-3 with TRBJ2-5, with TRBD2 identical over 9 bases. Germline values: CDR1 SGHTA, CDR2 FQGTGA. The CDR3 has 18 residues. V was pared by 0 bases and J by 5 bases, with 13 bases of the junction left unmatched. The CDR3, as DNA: TGTGCCAGCAGCTTAACGTATGCGGGGGGGCCGAATGGGGAGACCCAGTACTTC. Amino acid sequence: CASSLTYAGGPNGETQYF.

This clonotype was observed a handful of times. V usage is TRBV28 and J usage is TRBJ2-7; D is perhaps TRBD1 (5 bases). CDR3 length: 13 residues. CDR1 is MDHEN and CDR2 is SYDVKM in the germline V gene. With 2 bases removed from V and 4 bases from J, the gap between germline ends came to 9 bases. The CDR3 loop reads CASSLRQGYEQYF. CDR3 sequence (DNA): TGTGCCAGCAGTTTACGTCAGGGTTACGAGCAGTACTTC.

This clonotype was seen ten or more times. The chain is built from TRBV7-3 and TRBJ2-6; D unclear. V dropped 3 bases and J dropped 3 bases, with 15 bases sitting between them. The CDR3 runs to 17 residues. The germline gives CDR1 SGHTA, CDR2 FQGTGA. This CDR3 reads CASSLSLELGGANVLTF. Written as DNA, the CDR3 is TGTGCCAGCAGCTTGTCCTTAGAACTGGGTGGGGCCAACGTCCTGACTTTC.

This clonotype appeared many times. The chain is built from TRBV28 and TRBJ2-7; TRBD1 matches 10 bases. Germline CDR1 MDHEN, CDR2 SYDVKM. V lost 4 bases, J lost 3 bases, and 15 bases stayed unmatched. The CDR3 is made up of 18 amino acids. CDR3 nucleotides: TGTGCCAGCAGTTCCCTGAAGTCGTATGGACAGGGGGTCTACGAGCAGTACTTC. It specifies CASSSLKSYGQGVYEQYF.

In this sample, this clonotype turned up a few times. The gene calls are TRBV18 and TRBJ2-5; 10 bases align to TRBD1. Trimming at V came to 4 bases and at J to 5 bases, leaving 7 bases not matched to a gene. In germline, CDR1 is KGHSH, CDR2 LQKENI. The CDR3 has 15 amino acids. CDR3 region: CASSRPTGGLETQYF. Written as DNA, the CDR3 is TGTGCCAGCTCACGACCGACAGGGGGCTTGGAGACCCAGTACTTC.

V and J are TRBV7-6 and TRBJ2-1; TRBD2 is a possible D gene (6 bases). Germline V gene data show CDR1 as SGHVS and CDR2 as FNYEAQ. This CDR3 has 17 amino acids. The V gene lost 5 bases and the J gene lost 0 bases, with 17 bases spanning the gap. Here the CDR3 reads CASSRIRGTSSYNEQFF. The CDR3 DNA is TGTGCCAGCAGCCGAATCCGGGGGACGAGCTCCTACAATGAGCAGTTCTTC.

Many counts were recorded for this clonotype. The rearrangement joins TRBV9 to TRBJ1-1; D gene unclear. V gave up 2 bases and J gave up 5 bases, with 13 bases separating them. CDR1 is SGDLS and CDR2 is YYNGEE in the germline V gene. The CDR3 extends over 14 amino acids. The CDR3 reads CASSVGRVRTEAFF. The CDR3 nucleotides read TGTGCCAGCAGCGTTGGGAGGGTTCGGACTGAAGCTTTCTTT.

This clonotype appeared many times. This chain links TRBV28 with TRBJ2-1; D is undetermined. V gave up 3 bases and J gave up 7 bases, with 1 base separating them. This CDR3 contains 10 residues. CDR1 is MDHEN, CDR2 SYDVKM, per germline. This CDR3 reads CASSLNEQFF. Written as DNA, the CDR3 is TGTGCCAGCAGTTTGAATGAGCAGTTCTTC.

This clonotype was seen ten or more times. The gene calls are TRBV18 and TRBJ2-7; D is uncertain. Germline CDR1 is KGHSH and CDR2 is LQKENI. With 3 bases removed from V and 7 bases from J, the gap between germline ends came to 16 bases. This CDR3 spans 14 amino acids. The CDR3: CASSPASMFLEQYF. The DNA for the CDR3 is TGTGCCAGCTCACCTGCCAGTATGTTTCTGGAGCAGTACTTC.

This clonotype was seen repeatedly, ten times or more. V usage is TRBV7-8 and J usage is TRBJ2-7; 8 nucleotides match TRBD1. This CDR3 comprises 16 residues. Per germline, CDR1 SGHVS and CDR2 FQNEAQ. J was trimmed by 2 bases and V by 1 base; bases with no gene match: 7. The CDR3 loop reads CASSLVGTGAPYEQYF. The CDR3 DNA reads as TGTGCCAGCAGCTTAGTTGGGACAGGCGCTCCCTACGAGCAGTACTTC.

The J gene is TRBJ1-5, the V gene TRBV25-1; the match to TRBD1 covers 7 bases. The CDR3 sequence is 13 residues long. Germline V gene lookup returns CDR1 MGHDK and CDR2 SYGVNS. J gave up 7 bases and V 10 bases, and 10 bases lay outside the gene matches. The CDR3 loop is CATTARGKQPQHF. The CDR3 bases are TGTGCCACCACGGCCAGGGGGAAGCAGCCCCAGCATTTT.

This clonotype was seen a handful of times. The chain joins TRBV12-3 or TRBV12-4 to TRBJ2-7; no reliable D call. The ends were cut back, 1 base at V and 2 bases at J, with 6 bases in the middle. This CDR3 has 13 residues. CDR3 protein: CASSLGHTYEQYF. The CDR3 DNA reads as TGTGCCAGCAGTTTAGGACACACCTACGAGCAGTACTTC.

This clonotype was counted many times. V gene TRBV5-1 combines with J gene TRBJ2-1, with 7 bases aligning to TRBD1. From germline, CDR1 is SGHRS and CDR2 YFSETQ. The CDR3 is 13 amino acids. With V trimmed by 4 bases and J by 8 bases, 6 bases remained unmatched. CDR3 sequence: CASSVQGWDEQFF. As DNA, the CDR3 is TGCGCCAGCAGCGTACAGGGGTGGGATGAGCAGTTCTTC.

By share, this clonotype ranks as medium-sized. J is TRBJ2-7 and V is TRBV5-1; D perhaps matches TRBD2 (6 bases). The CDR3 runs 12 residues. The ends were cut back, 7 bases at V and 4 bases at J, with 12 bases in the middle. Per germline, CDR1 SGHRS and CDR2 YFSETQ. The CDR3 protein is CASVYAGYEQYF. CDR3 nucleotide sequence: TGCGCCAGCGTCTATGCGGGGTACGAGCAGTACTTC.

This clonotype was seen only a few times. The CDR3 nucleotides are TGTGCCAGCAGCGTGGACAGGGGGCGCTTCTACGAGCAGTACTTC. It translates to CASSVDRGRFYEQYF. This chain connects TRBV2 to TRBJ2-7; 11 bases are shared with TRBD1. The germline CDR1 and CDR2 sequences are SNHLY and FYNNEI. The CDR3 contains 15 residues. J was trimmed by 3 bases and V by 6 bases; bases with no gene match: 7.

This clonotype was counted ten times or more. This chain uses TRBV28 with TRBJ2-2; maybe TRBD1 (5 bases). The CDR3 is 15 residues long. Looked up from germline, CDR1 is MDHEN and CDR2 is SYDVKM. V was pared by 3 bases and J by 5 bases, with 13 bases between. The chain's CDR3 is CASSFVGHQTGELFF. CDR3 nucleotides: TGTGCCAGCAGTTTTGTAGGACACCAAACCGGGGAGCTGTTTTTT. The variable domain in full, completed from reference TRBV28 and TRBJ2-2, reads DVKVTQSSRYLVKRTGEKVFLECVQDMDHENMFWYRQDPGLGLRLIYFSYDVKMKEKGDIPEGYSVSREKKERFSLILESASTNQTSMYLCASSFVGHQTGELFFGEGSRLTVL.

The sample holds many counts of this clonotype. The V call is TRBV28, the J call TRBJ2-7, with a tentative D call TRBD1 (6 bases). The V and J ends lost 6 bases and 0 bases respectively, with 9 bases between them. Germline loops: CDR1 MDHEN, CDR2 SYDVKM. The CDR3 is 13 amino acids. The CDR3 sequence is CASSRQDSYEQYF. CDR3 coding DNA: TGTGCCAGCAGCAGACAGGACTCCTACGAGCAGTACTTC.

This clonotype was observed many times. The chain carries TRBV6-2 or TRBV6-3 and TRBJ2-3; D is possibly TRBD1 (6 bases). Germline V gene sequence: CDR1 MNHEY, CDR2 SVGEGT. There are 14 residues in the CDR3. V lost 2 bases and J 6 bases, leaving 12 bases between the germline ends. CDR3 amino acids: CASSYLQGSDTQYF. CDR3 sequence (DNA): TGTGCCAGCAGTTACCTACAGGGTTCGGATACGCAGTATTTT.

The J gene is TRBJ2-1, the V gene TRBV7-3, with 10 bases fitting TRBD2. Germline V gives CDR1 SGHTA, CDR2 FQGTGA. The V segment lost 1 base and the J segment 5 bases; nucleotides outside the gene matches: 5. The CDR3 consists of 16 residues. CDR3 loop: CASSLRPSGGHNEQFF. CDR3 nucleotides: TGTGCCAGCAGCTTAAGGCCTAGCGGGGGCCACAATGAGCAGTTCTTC.

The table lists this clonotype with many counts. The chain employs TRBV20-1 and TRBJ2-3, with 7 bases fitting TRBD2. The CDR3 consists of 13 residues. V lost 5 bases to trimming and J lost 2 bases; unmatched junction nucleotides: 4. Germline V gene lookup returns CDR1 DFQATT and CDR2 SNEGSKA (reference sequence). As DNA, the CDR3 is TGCAGTGCTCGACTAGCCAACACAGATACGCAGTATTTT. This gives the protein CSARLANTDTQYF.

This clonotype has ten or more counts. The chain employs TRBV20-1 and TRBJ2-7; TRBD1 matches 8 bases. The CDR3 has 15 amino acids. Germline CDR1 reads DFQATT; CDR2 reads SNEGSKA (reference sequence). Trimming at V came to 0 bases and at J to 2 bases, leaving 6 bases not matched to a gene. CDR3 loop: CSARDPPTGAYEQYF. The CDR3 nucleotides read TGCAGTGCTAGAGATCCCCCGACAGGGGCCTACGAGCAGTACTTC.

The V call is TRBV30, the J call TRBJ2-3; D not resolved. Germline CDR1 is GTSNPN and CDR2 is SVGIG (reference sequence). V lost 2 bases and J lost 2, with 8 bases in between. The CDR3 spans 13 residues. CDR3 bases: TGTGCCTGGAGTCGGTCCCTCACAGATACGCAGTATTTT. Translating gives CAWSRSLTDTQYF.

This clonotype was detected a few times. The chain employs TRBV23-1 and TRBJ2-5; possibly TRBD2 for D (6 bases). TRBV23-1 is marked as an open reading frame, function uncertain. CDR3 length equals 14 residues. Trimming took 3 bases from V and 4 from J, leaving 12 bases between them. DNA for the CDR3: TGCGCCAGCAGTCATCCGCGGGACGGAGAGACCCAGTACTTC. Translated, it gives CASSHPRDGETQYF.

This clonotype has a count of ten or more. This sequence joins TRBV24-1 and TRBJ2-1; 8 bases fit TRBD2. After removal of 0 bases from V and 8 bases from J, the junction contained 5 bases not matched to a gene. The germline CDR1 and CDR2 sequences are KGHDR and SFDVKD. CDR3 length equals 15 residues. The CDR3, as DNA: TGTGCCACCAGTGATTTGCGCGGGGGGATCGATGAGCAGTTCTTC. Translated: CATSDLRGGIDEQFF.

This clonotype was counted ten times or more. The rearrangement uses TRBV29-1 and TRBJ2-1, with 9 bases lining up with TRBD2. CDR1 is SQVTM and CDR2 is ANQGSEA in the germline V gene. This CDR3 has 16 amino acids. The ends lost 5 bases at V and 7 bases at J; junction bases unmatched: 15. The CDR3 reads CSVFGSGGKGWNEQFF. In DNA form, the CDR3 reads TGCAGCGTTTTCGGTAGCGGGGGAAAAGGATGGAATGAGCAGTTCTTC.

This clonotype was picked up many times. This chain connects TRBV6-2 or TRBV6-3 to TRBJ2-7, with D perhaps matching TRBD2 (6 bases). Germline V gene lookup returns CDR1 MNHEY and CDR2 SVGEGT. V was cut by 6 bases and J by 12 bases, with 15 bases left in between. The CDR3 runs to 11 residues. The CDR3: CASRGTWVPYF. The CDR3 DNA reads TGTGCCAGCAGGGGGACTTGGGTTCCGTACTTC.